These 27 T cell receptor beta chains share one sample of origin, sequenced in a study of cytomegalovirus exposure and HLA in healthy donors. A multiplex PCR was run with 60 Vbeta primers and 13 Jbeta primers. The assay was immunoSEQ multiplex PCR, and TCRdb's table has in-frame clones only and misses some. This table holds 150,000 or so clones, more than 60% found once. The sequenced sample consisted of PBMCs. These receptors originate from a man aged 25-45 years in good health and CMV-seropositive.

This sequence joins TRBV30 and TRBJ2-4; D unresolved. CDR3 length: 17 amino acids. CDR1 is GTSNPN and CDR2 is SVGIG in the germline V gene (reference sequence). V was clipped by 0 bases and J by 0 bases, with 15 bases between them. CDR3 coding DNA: TGTGCCTGGAGTGTATGGGCCGGCGATATAGCCAAAAACATTCAGTACTTC. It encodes CAWSVWAGDIAKNIQYF.

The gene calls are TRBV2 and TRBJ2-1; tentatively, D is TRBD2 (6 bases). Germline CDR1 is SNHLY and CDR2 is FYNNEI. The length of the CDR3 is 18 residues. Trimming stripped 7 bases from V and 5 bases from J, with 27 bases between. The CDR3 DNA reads TGTGCCAGCACGGGTGGGGCTAGCGTCAACCTCCGGCACAATGAGCAGTTCTTC. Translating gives CASTGGASVNLRHNEQFF.

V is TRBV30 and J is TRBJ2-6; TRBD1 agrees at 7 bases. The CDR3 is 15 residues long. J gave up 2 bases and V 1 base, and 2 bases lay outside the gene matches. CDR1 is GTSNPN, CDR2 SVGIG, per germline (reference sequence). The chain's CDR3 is CAWSADRAGANVLTF. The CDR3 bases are TGTGCCTGGAGTGCAGACAGGGCTGGGGCCAACGTCCTGACTTTC.

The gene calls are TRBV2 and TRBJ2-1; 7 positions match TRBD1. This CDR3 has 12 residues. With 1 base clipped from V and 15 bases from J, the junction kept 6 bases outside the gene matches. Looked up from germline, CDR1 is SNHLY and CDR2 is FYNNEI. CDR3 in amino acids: CASSEGGQGVFF. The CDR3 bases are TGTGCCAGCAGTGAAGGGGGGCAGGGGGTGTTCTTC.

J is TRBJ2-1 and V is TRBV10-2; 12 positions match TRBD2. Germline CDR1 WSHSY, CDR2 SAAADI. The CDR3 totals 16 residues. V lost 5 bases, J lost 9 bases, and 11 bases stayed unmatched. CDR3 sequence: CASSSFQTSGGGEQFF. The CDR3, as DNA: TGCGCCAGCAGTTCGTTTCAGACTAGCGGGGGAGGTGAGCAGTTCTTC.

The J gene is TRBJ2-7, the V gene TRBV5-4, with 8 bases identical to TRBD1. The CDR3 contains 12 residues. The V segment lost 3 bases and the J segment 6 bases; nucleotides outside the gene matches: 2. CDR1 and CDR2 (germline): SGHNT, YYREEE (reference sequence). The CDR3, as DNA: TGTGCCAGCAGCTCAGGACAGGGCGAGCAGTACTTC. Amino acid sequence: CASSSGQGEQYF.

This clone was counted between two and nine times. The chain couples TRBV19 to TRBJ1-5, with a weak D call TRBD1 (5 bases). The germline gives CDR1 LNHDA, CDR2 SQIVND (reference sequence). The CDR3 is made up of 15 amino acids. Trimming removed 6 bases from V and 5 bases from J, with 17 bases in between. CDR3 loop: CASSLWGRDDQPQHF. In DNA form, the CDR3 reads TGTGCCAGTAGCCTTTGGGGGAGGGATGATCAGCCCCAGCATTTT.

The CDR3 DNA reads TGCGCCAGCAGTGAGGCGGACACTGAAGCTTTCTTT. Amino acids: CASSEADTEAFF. This rearrangement joins TRBV10-2 to TRBJ1-1; D remains ambiguous. Germline V gene lookup returns CDR1 WSHSY and CDR2 SAAADI. CDR3 size: 12 residues. V was shortened by 2 bases and J by 3 bases, with 4 bases between the two germline ends.

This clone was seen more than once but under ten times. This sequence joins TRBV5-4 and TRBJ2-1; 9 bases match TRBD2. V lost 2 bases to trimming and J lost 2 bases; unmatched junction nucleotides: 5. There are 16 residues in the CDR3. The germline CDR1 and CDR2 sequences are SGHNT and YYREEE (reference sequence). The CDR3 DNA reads TGTGCCAGCAGCTTCCGGACTAGCGCAACCTACAATGAGCAGTTCTTC. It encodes CASSFRTSATYNEQFF.

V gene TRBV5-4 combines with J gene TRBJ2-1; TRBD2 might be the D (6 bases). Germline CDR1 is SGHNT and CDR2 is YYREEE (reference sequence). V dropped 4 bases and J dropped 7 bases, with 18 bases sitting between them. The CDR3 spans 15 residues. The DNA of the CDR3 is TGTGCCAGCAGCCGCCCCCTAGCGTCATATAATGAGCAGTTCTTC. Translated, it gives CASSRPLASYNEQFF.

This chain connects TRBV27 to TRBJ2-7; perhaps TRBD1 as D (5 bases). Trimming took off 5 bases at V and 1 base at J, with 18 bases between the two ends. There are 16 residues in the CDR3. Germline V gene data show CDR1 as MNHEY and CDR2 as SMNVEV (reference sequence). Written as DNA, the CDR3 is TGTGCCAGCAGTCCAAGGACAAGGGCGGATTCCTACGAGCAGTACTTC. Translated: CASSPRTRADSYEQYF.

CDR3 DNA sequence: TGTGCCAGCAGGCAACTAACAGGGCCCTCCTACACCTTC. Amino acid sequence: CASRQLTGPSYTF. This chain connects TRBV6-6 to TRBJ1-2, with a tentative D call TRBD1 (6 bases). The CDR3 covers 13 residues. Germline V CDR1 and CDR2: MNHNY, SVGAGI (reference sequence). Between the trimmed V and J ends, which lost 6 bases and 10 bases, there was a span of 18 bases.

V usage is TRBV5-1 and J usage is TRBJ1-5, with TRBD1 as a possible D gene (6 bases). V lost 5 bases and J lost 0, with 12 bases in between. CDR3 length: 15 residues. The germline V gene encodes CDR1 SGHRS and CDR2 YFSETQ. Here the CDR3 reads CASSPTGLSNQPQHF. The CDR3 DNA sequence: TGCGCCAGCAGTCCGACAGGCCTTAGCAATCAGCCCCAGCATTTT.

The CDR3 loop reads CASTEVAAFF. CDR3 nucleotides: TGTGCCAGCACCGAGGTTGCAGCTTTCTTT. The chain has TRBV6-1 and TRBJ1-1, with D uncertain. Per germline, CDR1 MNHNS and CDR2 SASEGT. V dropped 7 bases and J dropped 10 bases, with 10 bases sitting between them. The CDR3 length is 10 residues.

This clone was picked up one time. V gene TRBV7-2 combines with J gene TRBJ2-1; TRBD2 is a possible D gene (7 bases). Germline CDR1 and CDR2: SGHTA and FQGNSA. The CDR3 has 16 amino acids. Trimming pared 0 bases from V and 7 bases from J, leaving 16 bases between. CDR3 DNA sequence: TGTGCCAGCAGCTTAGCGACGGGGGGCATTCTTAATGAGCAGTTCTTC. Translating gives CASSLATGGILNEQFF.

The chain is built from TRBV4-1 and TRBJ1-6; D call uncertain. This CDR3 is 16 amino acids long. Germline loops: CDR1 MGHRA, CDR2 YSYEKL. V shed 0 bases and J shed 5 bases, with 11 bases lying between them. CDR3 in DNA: TGCGCCAGCAGCCAAGATTCGCAGGATAATAATTCACCCCTCCACTTT. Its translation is CASSQDSQDNNSPLHF.

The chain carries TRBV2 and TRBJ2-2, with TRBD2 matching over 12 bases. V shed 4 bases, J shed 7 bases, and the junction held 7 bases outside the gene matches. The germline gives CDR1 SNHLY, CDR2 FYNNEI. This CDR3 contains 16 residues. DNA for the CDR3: TGTGCCAGCAGTGGACTAGCGGGAGTGATTGGCGGGGAGCTGTTTTTT. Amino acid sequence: CASSGLAGVIGGELFF.

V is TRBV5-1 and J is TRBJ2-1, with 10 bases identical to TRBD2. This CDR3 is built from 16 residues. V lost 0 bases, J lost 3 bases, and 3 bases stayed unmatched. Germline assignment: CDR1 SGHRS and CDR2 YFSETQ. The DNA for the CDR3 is TGCGCCAGCAGCTTGGACCCTAGCGGGAGCTACAATGAGCAGTTCTTC. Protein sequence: CASSLDPSGSYNEQFF.

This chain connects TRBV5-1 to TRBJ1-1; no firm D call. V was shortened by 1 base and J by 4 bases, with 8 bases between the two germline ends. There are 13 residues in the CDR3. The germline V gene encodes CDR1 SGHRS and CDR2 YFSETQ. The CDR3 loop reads CASSLQEGTEAFF. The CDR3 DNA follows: TGCGCCAGCAGCTTGCAGGAGGGCACTGAAGCTTTCTTT.

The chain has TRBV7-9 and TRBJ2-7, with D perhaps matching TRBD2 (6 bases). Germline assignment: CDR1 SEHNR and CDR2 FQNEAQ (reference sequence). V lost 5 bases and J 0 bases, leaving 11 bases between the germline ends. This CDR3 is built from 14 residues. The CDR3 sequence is CASSRRGNSYEQYF. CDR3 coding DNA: TGTGCCAGCAGCCGACGCGGGAACTCCTACGAGCAGTACTTC.

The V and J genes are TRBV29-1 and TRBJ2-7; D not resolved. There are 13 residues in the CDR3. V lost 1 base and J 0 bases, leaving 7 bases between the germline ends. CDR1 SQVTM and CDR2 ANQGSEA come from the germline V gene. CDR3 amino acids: CSVEGIASYEQYF. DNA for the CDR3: TGCAGCGTTGAAGGTATAGCCTCCTACGAGCAGTACTTC.

In nucleotides, the CDR3 is TGTGCCAGCAGTTGGGGCTGGGGGGGTAACACTGAAGCTTTCTTT. This codes for CASSWGWGGNTEAFF. The V and J genes are TRBV6-6 and TRBJ1-1, with a tentative D call TRBD1 (5 bases). Germline V lookup: CDR1 MNHNY, CDR2 SVGAGI (reference sequence). This CDR3 spans 15 amino acids. V was trimmed by 4 bases and J by 2 bases, leaving 14 bases between them.

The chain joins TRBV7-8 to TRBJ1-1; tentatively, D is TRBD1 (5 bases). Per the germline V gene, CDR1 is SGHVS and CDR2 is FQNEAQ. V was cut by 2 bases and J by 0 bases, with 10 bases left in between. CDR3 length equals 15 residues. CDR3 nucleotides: TGTGCCAGCAGCTTACGGGACTGGTTGAACACTGAAGCTTTCTTT. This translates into CASSLRDWLNTEAFF.

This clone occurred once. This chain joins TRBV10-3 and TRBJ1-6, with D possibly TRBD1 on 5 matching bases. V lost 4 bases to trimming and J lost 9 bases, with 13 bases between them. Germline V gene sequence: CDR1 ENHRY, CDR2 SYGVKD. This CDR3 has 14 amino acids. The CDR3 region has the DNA TGTGCCATCAGTGCAGTAGGGGAGGGTTCACCCCTCCACTTT. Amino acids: CAISAVGEGSPLHF.

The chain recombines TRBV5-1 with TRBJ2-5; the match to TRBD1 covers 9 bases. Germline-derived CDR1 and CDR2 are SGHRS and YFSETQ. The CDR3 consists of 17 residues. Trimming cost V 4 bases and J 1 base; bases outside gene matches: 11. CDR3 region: CASSPTGGANSQETQYF. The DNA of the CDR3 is TGCGCCAGCAGCCCGACAGGGGGGGCCAATAGCCAAGAGACCCAGTACTTC.

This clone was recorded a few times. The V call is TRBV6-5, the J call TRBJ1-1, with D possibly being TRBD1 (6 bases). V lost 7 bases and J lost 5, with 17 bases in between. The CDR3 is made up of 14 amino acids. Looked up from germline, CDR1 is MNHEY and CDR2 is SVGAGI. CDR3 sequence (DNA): TGTGCCAGCAATTTAGACAGGCTCGGAACTGAAGCTTTCTTT. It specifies CASNLDRLGTEAFF.

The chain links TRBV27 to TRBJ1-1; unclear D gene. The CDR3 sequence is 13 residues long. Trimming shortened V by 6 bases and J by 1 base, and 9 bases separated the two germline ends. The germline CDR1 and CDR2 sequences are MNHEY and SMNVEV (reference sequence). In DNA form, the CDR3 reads TGTGCCAGCAGATCCCTGCGGAACACTGAAGCTTTCTTT. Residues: CASRSLRNTEAFF.